This T cell receptor beta chain was identified during a study of human T cells and chemical hapten exposure. This clonotype was detected a few times. One entry per CDR3 protein, called by TCRdb with MiXCR from the RACE reads. The table includes about 360,000 distinct CDR3 sequences, more than 4.5% detected once. Germline lookup yields CDR1 SGHTA and CDR2 FQGNSA. The CDR3 spans 14 residues. V dropped 1 base and J dropped 2 bases, with 7 bases sitting between them. Described time point: patch test 1, 2 weeks after DPC sensitization. Treatment denoted: therapeutic diphenylcyclopropenone sensitization with weekly scalp DPC.

This receptor was taken from a woman aged 45-60 years with alopecia areata. Some clones in this sample may be carry-over from other donors' samples. The J gene is TRBJ2-3, the V gene TRBV7-2; D gene uncertain. The sample consisted of whole blood, taken in connection with sensitization to the hapten diphenylcyclopropenone (DPC). The CDR3 here is CASSLVLFTDTQYF. The CDR3 DNA reads TGTGCCAGCAGCTTAGTCCTCTTCACAGATACGCAGTATTTT.